This TCR beta chain was sequenced in a study of cytomegalovirus exposure and HLA in healthy donors. Study-wide results and limits: Researchers catalogued 160 or so TCR beta chains as cytomegalovirus-associated. Later analysis identified several of the most significant clusters that appeared linked to common viral pathogens.

The CDR3 length is 15 residues. Losses at the gene ends were 2 bases for V and 4 bases for J; bases not matched to a gene: 1. Germline V gene lookup returns CDR1 MNHNY and CDR2 SVGAGI (reference sequence). In the PCR, 60 Vbeta and 13 Jbeta primers were used. Generated by immunoSEQ multiplex PCR, the TCRdb table keeps only in-frame clones and is missing some. The sample holds about 90,000 clones, 62% seen once. To note about this clone: Its specificity is unknown.

Sequenced: PBMCs. The source is a woman younger than 45 in good health and CMV-seropositive. This rearrangement joins TRBV6-6 to TRBJ2-1, with TRBD2 matching 11 bases. CDR3 coding DNA: TGTGCCAGCAGTTACATAGCGGGGGGGTACAATGAGCAGTTCTTC. This sequence encodes CASSYIAGGYNEQFF.